Reported below is one T cell receptor beta chain. These data originate in a study of T cells expressing NK-cell markers. Per the germline V gene, CDR1 is DFQATT and CDR2 is SNEGSKA (reference sequence). This CDR3 region has 13 residues. With UMIs, 5'RACE template switching was used to make TCR beta cDNA. For each CDR3 protein, TCRdb gives one entry from its re-call of the 5' RACE reads, without DNA. In total, the table holds 550,000 or so distinct CDR3 sequences. The chain has TRBV20-1 and TRBJ1-4; there is no DNA to check the TCRdb D call of TRBD1. This receptor was obtained from a man aged 18 to 29 in good health. The source material was blood T cells: a sorted CD56 or NKG2C T cell subset, CD4+ or CD8+ T cells, or bulk PBMC T cells (not recorded which). CDR3 region: CSARSQGSEKLFF.